Detailed here is one T cell receptor (beta chain). Attached unique molecular identifiers marked individual cDNA molecules. TCRdb recomputed calls from the 5' RACE reads with MiXCR, one row per CDR3 protein. This table holds about 70,000 distinct CDR3 sequences, around 10% found once. The CDR3 runs to 18 residues. In germline, CDR1 is SGHRS, CDR2 YFSETQ. V dropped 1 base and J dropped 3; count of bases not matched to a gene: 11. This record comes from a study of early T cells in non-severe SARS-CoV-2 infection. J is TRBJ2-1 and V is TRBV5-1; 9 nucleotides align to TRBD2. The sample in question was whole blood, obtained at baseline. The source is an adult who was a healthcare worker with PCR-confirmed SARS-CoV-2 infection or an uninfected control (not recorded which). The donor label of this sample is uncertain. The CDR3 DNA reads as TGCGCCAGCAGCTTGATTGTAGGCGGGGGGGCCGTCTACAATGAGCAGTTCTTC. Protein product: CASSLIVGGGAVYNEQFF.